This entry is about one T cell receptor beta chain. Only a few counts were recorded for this clone. The target of this receptor is not known. There are no base qualities to consult, and no much larger clone falls within one base. Each collaborating institution followed its own protocols to collect whole blood in K2EDTA tubes. For TCRbeta analysis, collaborators shipped samples in one of three forms: frozen whole blood, isolated PBMCs, or DNA extracted from either of those sample types. Sequences LGHNA (CDR1) and YSLEER (CDR2) are obtained from the germline V gene. The CDR3 has 15 amino acids, counting the end cysteine and phenylalanine. The only DNA kept is the CDR3, 45 bases in frame from the first base. The V end loses 0 bases and the J end loses 6 bases, and a stretch of 11 bases separates them. These data come from a study of blood T cell repertoires in COVID-19 (dated by TCRdb to the early 2020s). Some background on the complete study: Samples covering the acute and convalescent phases of COVID-19 were provided by collaborators in the United States, Italy and Spain. Subjects who had been exposed to COVID-19, were actively infected with it, or had recovered from it provided the deeply sampled blood TCRbeta repertoires that made up the dataset. Sample metadata almost always included a de-identified subject ID, COVID-19 status, age in years and sex. A freely available public database, intended as a resource for researchers studying the immune response to SARS-CoV-2, is where the repertoires were released. Where HLA class I and class II types were available, the types were taken from metadata supplied by the sample provider, not from assay-based typing. The samples were drawn from two sources: the first 160 participants of the ongoing ImmuneRACE study, and 1,000 to 1,500 subjects contributed by 6 global collaborators. The material from the prospective study consisted of cDNA or gDNA derived from T cells, B-cell-depleted T cells, or PBMCs.

The study at large found these results: The quantity of clinical and demographic metadata differed by source and by participant and was supplied without curation.

The immunoSEQ Assay, a bias-controlled multiplex PCR, was used to amplify TCRbeta CDR3 regions from genomic DNA. For the original study's pipeline: Nucleated cell counts per sample were estimated from amplification of reference gene primers within the assay. Sequence reads were collapsed and filtered to measure the absolute abundance of every unique TCRbeta CDR3 rearrangement. For each sample, productive Simpson clonality was calculated as the square root of Simpson's diversity index across productive rearrangements. This immuneACCESS table, as held by TCRdb, lists in-frame sequences with V and J called but not all clones. Of the missing ones, under half trace to an unresolved V gene in checked studies; the others have no known cause. V and J calls and clone size are copied from that table; D and trimming were computed from the DNA. For this sample the table gives nearly 250,000 clones, of which roughly 79% were detected only once. Under 2% of the sample is in the top ten clones.

Material: peripheral blood. Here the chain combines TRBV4-3 and TRBJ2-2; the D gene lacks a confident call. The source of this sequence is a woman aged 80 or over with acute or convalescent COVID-19. The sequenced DNA is TGCGCCAGCAGCCAAGACGGTTCCCTGGCCGGGGAGCTGTTTTTT. Translated, it gives CASSQDGSLAGELFF.